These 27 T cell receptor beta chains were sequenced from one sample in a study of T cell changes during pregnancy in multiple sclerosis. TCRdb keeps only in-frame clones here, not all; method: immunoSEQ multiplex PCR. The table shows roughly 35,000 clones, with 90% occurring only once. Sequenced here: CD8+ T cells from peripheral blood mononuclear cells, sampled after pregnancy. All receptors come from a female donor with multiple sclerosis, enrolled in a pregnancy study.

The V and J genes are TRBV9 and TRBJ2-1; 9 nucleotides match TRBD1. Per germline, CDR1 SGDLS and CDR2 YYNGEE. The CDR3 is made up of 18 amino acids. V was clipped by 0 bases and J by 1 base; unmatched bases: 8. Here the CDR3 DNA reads TGTGCCAGCAGCGTAGGAGCACAGGGGGCAGGATCCTACAATGAGCAGTTCTTC. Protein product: CASSVGAQGAGSYNEQFF.

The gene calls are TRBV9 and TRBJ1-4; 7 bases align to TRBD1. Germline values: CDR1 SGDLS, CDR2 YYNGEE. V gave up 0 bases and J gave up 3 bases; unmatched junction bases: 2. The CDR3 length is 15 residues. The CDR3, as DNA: TGTGCCAGCAGCGTAGGAGGGACAGCTAATGAAAAACTGTTTTTT. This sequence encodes CASSVGGTANEKLFF.

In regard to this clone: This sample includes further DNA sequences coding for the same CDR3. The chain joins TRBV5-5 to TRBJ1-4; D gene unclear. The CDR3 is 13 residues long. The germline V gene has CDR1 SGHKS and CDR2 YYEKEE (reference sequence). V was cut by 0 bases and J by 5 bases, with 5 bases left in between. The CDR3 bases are TGTGCCAGCAGCTTGGATTTAAATGAAAAACTGTTTTTT. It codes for CASSLDLNEKLFF. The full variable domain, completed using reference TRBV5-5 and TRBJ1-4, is DAGVTQSPTHLIKTRGQQVTLRCSPISGHKSVSWYQQVLGQGPQFIFQYYEKEERGRGNFPDRFSARQFPNYSSELNVNALLLGDSALYLCASSLDLNEKLFFGSGTQLSVL.

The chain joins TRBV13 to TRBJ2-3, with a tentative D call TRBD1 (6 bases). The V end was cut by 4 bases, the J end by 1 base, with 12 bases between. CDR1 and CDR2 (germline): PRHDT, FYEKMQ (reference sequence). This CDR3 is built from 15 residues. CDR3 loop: CASSSTGMGTDTQYF. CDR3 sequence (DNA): TGTGCCAGCAGCTCAACAGGGATGGGCACAGATACGCAGTATTTT. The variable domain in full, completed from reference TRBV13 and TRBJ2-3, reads AAGVIQSPRHLIKEKRETATLKCYPIPRHDTVYWYQQGPGQDPQFLISFYEKMQSDKGSIPDRFSAQQFSDYHSELNMSSLELGDSALYFCASSSTGMGTDTQYFGPGTRLTVL.

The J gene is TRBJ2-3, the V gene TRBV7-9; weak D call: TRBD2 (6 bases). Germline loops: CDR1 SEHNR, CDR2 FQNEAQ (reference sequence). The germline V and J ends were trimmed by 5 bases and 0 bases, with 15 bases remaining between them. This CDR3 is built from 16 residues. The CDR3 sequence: CASSIFLGGSTDTQYF. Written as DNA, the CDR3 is TGTGCCAGCAGCATATTCCTGGGGGGAAGCACAGATACGCAGTATTTT.

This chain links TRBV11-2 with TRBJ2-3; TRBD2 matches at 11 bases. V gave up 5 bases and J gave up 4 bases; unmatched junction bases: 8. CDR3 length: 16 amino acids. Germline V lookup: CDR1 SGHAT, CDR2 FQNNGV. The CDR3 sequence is CASSTIAGGWADTQYF. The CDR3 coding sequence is TGTGCCAGCAGCACAATAGCGGGGGGGTGGGCAGATACGCAGTATTTT. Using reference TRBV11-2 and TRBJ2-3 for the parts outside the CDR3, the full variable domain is EAGVAQSPRYKIIEKRQSVAFWCNPISGHATLYWYQQILGQGPKLLIQFQNNGVVDDSQLPKDRFSAERLKGVDSTLKIQPAKLEDSAVYLCASSTIAGGWADTQYFGPGTRLTVL.

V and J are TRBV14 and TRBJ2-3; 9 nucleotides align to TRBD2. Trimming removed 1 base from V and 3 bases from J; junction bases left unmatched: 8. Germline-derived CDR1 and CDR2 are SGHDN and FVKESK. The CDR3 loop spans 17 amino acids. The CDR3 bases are TGTGCCAGCAGCCAAGCTGGCGGGGGGGCCAGGACAGATACGCAGTATTTT. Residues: CASSQAGGGARTDTQYF.

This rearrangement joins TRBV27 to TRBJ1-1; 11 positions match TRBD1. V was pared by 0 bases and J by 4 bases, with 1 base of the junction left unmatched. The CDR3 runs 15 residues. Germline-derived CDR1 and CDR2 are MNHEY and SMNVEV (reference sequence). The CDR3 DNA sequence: TGTGCCAGCAGTTTATCAGGGACAGGGGGCACTGAAGCTTTCTTT. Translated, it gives CASSLSGTGGTEAFF.

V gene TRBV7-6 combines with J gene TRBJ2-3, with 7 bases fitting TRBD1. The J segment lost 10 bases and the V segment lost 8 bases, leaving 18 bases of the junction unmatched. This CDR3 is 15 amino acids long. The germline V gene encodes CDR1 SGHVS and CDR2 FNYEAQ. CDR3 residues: CASVPGQSAMGPQYF. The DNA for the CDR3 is TGTGCCAGCGTACCGGGACAGTCGGCGATGGGGCCGCAGTATTTT.

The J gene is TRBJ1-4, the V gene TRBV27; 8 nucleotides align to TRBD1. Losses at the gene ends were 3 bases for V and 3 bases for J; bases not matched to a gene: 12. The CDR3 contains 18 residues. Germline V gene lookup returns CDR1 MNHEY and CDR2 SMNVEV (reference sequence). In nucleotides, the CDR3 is TGTGCCAGCAGTTTCACGACGCCCAGGGGGCTGGCTAATGAAAAACTGTTTTTT. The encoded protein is CASSFTTPRGLANEKLFF.

As DNA, the CDR3 is TGTGCCAGCAGTTTGGGACTAGCGGGGGGATATGAGCAGTTCTTC. This translates into CASSLGLAGGYEQFF. The chain couples TRBV6-5 to TRBJ2-1; 15 positions match TRBD2. Germline values: CDR1 MNHEY, CDR2 SVGAGI. V gave up 4 bases and J gave up 8 bases; unmatched junction bases: 3. The CDR3 covers 15 residues.

CDR3 nucleotide sequence: TGTGCCAGTAGTATTGGTGGGACAGGGCAGGAGACCCAGTACTTC. It is translated as CASSIGGTGQETQYF. V is TRBV19 and J is TRBJ2-5; 9 nucleotides agree with TRBD1. Germline CDR1 is LNHDA and CDR2 is SQIVND (reference sequence). CDR3 length equals 15 residues. V gave up 3 bases and J gave up 5 bases; unmatched junction bases: 7.

CDR3 sequence: CASSAVGQVNSPLHF. Here the CDR3 DNA reads TGTGCCAGCAGTGCCGTGGGACAGGTTAATTCACCCCTCCACTTT. This chain uses TRBV6-1 with TRBJ1-6; 8 nucleotides align to TRBD1. The germline CDR1 and CDR2 sequences are MNHNS and SASEGT. The CDR3 is made up of 15 amino acids. The junction had 5 bases not matched to a gene; V was cut back by 4 bases and J by 6 bases.

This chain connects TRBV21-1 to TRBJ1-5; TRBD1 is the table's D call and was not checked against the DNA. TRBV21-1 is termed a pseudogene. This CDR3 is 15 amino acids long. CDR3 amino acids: CASSKPRQGAEPQHF. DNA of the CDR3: TGTGCCAGCAGCAAACCGAGACAGGGGGCGGAACCCCAGCATTTT.

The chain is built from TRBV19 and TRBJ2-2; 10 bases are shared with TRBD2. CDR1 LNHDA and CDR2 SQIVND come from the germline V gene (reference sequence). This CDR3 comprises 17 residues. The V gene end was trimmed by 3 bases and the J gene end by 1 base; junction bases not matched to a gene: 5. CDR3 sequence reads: CASSIPASGGNTGELFF. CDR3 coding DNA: TGTGCCAGTAGTATCCCAGCTAGCGGGGGGAACACCGGGGAGCTGTTTTTT.

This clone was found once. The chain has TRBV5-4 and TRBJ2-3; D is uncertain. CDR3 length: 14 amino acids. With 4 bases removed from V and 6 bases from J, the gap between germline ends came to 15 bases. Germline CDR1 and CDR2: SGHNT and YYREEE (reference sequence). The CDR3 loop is CASSPTPGRDTQYF. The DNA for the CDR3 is TGTGCCAGCAGCCCAACCCCCGGCAGGGATACGCAGTATTTT.

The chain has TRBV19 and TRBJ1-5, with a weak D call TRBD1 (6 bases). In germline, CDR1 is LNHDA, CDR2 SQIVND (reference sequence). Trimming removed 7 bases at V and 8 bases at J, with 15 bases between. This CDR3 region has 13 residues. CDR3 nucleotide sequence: TGTGCCAGTACACCAGCAGGGGCGGAGCCCCAGCATTTT. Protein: CASTPAGAEPQHF. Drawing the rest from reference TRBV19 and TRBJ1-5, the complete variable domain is DGGITQSPKYLFRKEGQNVTLSCEQNLNHDAMYWYRQDPGQGLRLIYYSQIVNDFQKGDIAEGYSVSREKKESFPLTVTSAQKNPTAFYLCASTPAGAEPQHFGDGTRLSIL.

CDR3 nucleotides: TGTGCCAGCAGCTTGAAACTAGCGGGGACAGAGCAGTTCTTC. It specifies CASSLKLAGTEQFF. This chain joins TRBV5-4 and TRBJ2-1; TRBD2 agrees at 10 bases. This CDR3 spans 14 amino acids. In germline, CDR1 is SGHNT, CDR2 YYREEE (reference sequence). J lost 10 bases, V lost 1 base, and 5 bases had no gene match.

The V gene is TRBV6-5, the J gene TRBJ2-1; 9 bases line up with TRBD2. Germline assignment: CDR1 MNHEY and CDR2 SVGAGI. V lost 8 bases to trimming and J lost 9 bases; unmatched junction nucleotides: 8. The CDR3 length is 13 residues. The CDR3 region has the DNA TGTGCCAGCGCGGCGGGGGGGCCTAGTGAGCAGTTCTTC. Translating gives CASAAGGPSEQFF.

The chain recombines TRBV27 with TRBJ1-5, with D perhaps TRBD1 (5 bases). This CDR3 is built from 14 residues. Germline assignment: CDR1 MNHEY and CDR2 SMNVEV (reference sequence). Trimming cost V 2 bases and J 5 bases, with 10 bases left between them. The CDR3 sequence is CASSLQGGHQPQHF. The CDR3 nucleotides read TGTGCCAGCAGTTTACAGGGAGGGCATCAGCCCCAGCATTTT.

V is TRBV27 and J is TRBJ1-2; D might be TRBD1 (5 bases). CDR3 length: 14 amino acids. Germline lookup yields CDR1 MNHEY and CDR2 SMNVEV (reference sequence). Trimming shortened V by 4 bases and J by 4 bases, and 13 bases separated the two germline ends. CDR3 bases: TGTGCCAGCAGTTCTTTACGACAGATCTATGGCTACACCTTC. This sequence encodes CASSSLRQIYGYTF.

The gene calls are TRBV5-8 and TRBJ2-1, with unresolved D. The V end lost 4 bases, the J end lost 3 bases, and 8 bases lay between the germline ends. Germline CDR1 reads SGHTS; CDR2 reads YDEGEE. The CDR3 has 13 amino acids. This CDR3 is CASSLFGYNEQFF. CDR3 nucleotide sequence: TGTGCCAGCAGCCTTTTCGGCTACAATGAGCAGTTCTTC.

DNA for the CDR3: TGCGCCAGCAGCCAAGGGGAAGGACAGCGGTTAGGGGGCTACACCTTC. As protein: CASSQGEGQRLGGYTF. V usage is TRBV4-1 and J usage is TRBJ1-2, with D possibly matching TRBD1 (6 bases). The CDR3 totals 16 residues. V was clipped by 1 base and J by 8 bases, with 20 bases between them. Germline CDR1 reads MGHRA; CDR2 reads YSYEKL.

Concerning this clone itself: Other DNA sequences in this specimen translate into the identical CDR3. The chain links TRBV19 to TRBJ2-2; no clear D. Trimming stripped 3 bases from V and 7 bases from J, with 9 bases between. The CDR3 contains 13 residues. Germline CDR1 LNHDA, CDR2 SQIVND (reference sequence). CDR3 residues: CASSISLLGELFF. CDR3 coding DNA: TGTGCCAGTAGTATTTCCCTCCTCGGGGAGCTGTTTTTT. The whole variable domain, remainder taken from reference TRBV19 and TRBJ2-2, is DGGITQSPKYLFRKEGQNVTLSCEQNLNHDAMYWYRQDPGQGLRLIYYSQIVNDFQKGDIAEGYSVSREKKESFPLTVTSAQKNPTAFYLCASSISLLGELFFGEGSRLTVL.

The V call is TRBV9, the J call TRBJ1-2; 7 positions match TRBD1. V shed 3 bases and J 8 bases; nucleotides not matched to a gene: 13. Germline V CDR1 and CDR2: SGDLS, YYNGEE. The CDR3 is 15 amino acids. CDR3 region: CASSALPTGDGGYTF. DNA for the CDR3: TGTGCCAGCAGCGCTCTCCCCACAGGGGATGGGGGCTACACCTTC. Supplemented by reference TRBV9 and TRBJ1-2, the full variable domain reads DSGVTQTPKHLITATGQRVTLRCSPRSGDLSVYWYQQSLDQGLQFLIQYYNGEERAKGNILERFSAQQFPDLHSELNLSSLELGDSALYFCASSALPTGDGGYTFGSGTRLTVV.

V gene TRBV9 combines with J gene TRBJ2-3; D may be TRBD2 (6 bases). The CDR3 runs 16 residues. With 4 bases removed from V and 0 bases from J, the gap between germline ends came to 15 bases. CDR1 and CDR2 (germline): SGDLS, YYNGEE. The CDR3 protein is CASSLEAGQSTDTQYF. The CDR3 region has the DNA TGTGCCAGCAGCCTAGAGGCGGGGCAGAGCACAGATACGCAGTATTTT.

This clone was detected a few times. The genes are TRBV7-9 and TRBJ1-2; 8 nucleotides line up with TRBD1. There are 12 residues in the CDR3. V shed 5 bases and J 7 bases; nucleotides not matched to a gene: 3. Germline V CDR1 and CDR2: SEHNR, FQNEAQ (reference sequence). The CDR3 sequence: CASSPGQGGYTF. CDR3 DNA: TGTGCCAGCAGCCCAGGACAGGGTGGCTACACCTTC.